The 24 T cell receptor beta chains below come from one sample, sequenced in a study of blood T cell repertoires in COVID-19. Measured with immunoSEQ multiplex PCR; TCRdb has only the in-frame clones, and not every one. The sample yields about 390,000 clones, about 87% seen once. Sequencing was carried out using PBMCs or T cells enriched from blood (not recorded which). The source is a woman in her forties or fifties who had recovered from COVID-19.

The rearrangement links TRBV6-5 to TRBJ1-1, with unresolved D. The CDR3 has 15 residues. The V end lost 6 bases, the J end lost 1 base, and 15 bases lay between the germline ends. Germline-derived CDR1 and CDR2 are MNHEY and SVGAGI. The CDR3 DNA reads TGTGCCAGCAGGCGCTGGTCGGGTGAGAACACTGAAGCTTTCTTT. It encodes CASRRWSGENTEAFF.

This clone was recorded only once. This chain links TRBV19 with TRBJ1-4; the match to TRBD1 covers 7 bases. Unmatched junction bases numbered 10, after V lost 6 bases and J lost 0 bases. The length of the CDR3 is 17 residues. Germline CDR1 and CDR2: LNHDA and SQIVND (reference sequence). The CDR3 loop reads CASSRTGSAATNEKLFF. CDR3 DNA: TGTGCCAGTAGCAGGACAGGCTCTGCCGCAACTAATGAAAAACTGTTTTTT.

This clone was detected only a few times. This sequence joins TRBV5-1 and TRBJ2-7; the match to TRBD1 covers 7 bases. V gave up 6 bases and J gave up 2 bases; unmatched junction bases: 8. The CDR3 is 14 amino acids. CDR1 is SGHRS, CDR2 YFSETQ, per germline. The CDR3 nucleotides read TGCGCCAGCACCTCAGGACAGGTTACCTACGAGCAGTACTTC. Translated, it gives CASTSGQVTYEQYF.

This clone occurred a few times. The chain recombines TRBV7-9 with TRBJ1-1; 9 bases line up with TRBD1. Per germline, CDR1 SEHNR and CDR2 FQNEAQ (reference sequence). The CDR3 spans 17 residues. V gave up 1 base and J gave up 1 base; unmatched junction bases: 7. The CDR3 DNA is TGTGCCAGCAGCTTAGAACCCACAGGGGGCACGAACACTGAAGCTTTCTTT. It translates to CASSLEPTGGTNTEAFF.

This sequence joins TRBV9 and TRBJ2-7; 7 bases align to TRBD1. CDR1 is SGDLS and CDR2 is YYNGEE in the germline V gene. The CDR3 spans 14 residues. J gave up 3 bases and V 4 bases, and 7 bases lay outside the gene matches. The CDR3 DNA follows: TGTGCCAGCAGCCCCAGACAGGGCCACTACGAGCAGTACTTC. It specifies CASSPRQGHYEQYF.

The V call is TRBV29-1, the J call TRBJ2-2; 7 nucleotides line up with TRBD1. The CDR3 totals 15 residues. Germline V gives CDR1 SQVTM, CDR2 ANQGSEA. Trimming at V came to 7 bases and at J to 5 bases, leaving 13 bases not matched to a gene. The CDR3 DNA follows: TGCAGCGCACGAGGAAGACAGGGATTTACCGGGGAGCTGTTTTTT. It is translated as CSARGRQGFTGELFF.

The V and J genes are TRBV6-5 and TRBJ1-1, with 10 bases aligning to TRBD1. The J segment lost 7 bases and the V segment lost 0 bases, leaving 8 bases of the junction unmatched. CDR3 length equals 16 residues. Germline-derived CDR1 and CDR2 are MNHEY and SVGAGI. The chain's CDR3 is CASSYSMTGGPYEAFF. CDR3 DNA sequence: TGTGCCAGCAGTTACTCCATGACAGGGGGCCCCTATGAAGCTTTCTTT.

V and J are TRBV18 and TRBJ1-2; 8 nucleotides agree with TRBD1. The junction had 20 bases not matched to a gene; V was cut back by 2 bases and J by 6 bases. CDR3 length: 19 amino acids. CDR1 KGHSH and CDR2 LQKENI come from the germline V gene. The CDR3 coding sequence is TGTGCCAGCTCACCAAGGCTCGGGGCAGGGGGCTTATTTGGGAATGGCTACACCTTC. Amino acid sequence: CASSPRLGAGGLFGNGYTF.

The chain recombines TRBV30 with TRBJ2-2; TRBD1 is a possible D gene (6 bases). Between the trimmed V and J ends, which lost 0 bases and 4 bases, there was a span of 12 bases. The CDR3 runs to 15 residues. The germline V gene has CDR1 GTSNPN and CDR2 SVGIG (reference sequence). CDR3 region: CAWSVAGAGTGELFF. As DNA, the CDR3 is TGTGCCTGGAGTGTAGCAGGGGCGGGCACCGGGGAGCTGTTTTTT.

This chain links TRBV7-8 with TRBJ2-1; D remains ambiguous. The V and J ends lost 4 bases and 7 bases respectively, with 20 bases between them. Germline CDR1 SGHVS, CDR2 FQNEAQ. CDR3 length equals 16 residues. CDR3: CASSSWSPSSGNEQFF. The CDR3 DNA reads as TGTGCCAGCAGCTCCTGGAGTCCATCCTCGGGTAATGAGCAGTTCTTC.

The chain carries TRBV4-1 and TRBJ2-7, with 8 bases lining up with TRBD2. The CDR3 has 15 residues. V was pared by 0 bases and J by 3 bases, with 4 bases of the junction left unmatched. Germline values: CDR1 MGHRA, CDR2 YSYEKL. The CDR3 DNA follows: TGCGCCAGCAGCCAAGAACTAGCGGCGTACTACGAGCAGTACTTC. Translating it yields CASSQELAAYYEQYF.

V is TRBV11-2 and J is TRBJ2-1; 11 positions match TRBD2. This CDR3 is built from 14 residues. J lost 8 bases, V lost 0 bases, and 0 bases had no gene match. The germline gives CDR1 SGHAT, CDR2 FQNNGV. In nucleotides, the CDR3 is TGTGCCAGCAGCTTAGAACTAGCGGGGGATGAGCAGTTCTTC. Amino acid sequence: CASSLELAGDEQFF.

CDR3 sequence reads: CAISEQPGLAESNEQFF. The CDR3 DNA reads as TGTGCCATCAGTGAGCAACCGGGACTAGCGGAGAGTAATGAGCAGTTCTTC. This rearrangement joins TRBV10-3 to TRBJ2-1, with TRBD2 matching over 11 bases. Per the germline V gene, CDR1 is ENHRY and CDR2 is SYGVKD. V trimming: 2 bases; J trimming: 7 bases; junction bases outside the gene matches: 10. The CDR3 covers 17 residues.

The V call is TRBV19, the J call TRBJ1-1; 8 bases map to TRBD1. The CDR3 is 16 residues long. CDR1 is LNHDA and CDR2 is SQIVND in the germline V gene (reference sequence). V was pared by 8 bases and J by 0 bases, with 11 bases of the junction left unmatched. The CDR3 loop reads CASADTGGMMNTEAFF. In nucleotides, the CDR3 is TGTGCCAGTGCGGATACAGGGGGGATGATGAACACTGAAGCTTTCTTT.

The chain combines TRBV5-1 with TRBJ2-1; 11 bases map to TRBD1. Unmatched junction bases numbered 9, after V lost 4 bases and J lost 6 bases. CDR3 length equals 16 residues. The germline gives CDR1 SGHRS, CDR2 YFSETQ. DNA of the CDR3: TGCGCCAGCAGCCCCTCCGGGACAGGGGGGGGCAATGAGCAGTTCTTC. As protein: CASSPSGTGGGNEQFF.

The rearrangement links TRBV18 to TRBJ2-7; TRBD2 matches 7 bases. Germline CDR1 is KGHSH and CDR2 is LQKENI. Unmatched junction bases numbered 6, after V lost 4 bases and J lost 3 bases. There are 14 residues in the CDR3. The CDR3 coding sequence is TGTGCCAGCTCACACTCTGGGGGGGACTACGAGCAGTACTTC. Residues: CASSHSGGDYEQYF.

The chain carries TRBV28 and TRBJ2-1; 8 bases match TRBD1. From germline, CDR1 is MDHEN and CDR2 SYDVKM. The CDR3 extends over 15 amino acids. J lost 4 bases, V lost 4 bases, and 6 bases had no gene match. CDR3 in DNA: TGTGCCAGCAGTTCCCCGGGACAGGTTTACAATGAGCAGTTCTTC. Encoded protein: CASSSPGQVYNEQFF.

The chain's CDR3 is CASSFPLRGGSYNEQFF. As DNA, the CDR3 is TGTGCCAGCAGCTTCCCCCTACGCGGGGGATCCTACAATGAGCAGTTCTTC. The chain recombines TRBV7-6 with TRBJ2-1; 7 nucleotides match TRBD2. V dropped 3 bases and J dropped 1; count of bases not matched to a gene: 9. The germline CDR1 and CDR2 sequences are SGHVS and FNYEAQ. CDR3 length: 17 amino acids.

The sample holds one count of this clone. The V gene is TRBV5-1, the J gene TRBJ2-3; 8 bases line up with TRBD2. Germline CDR1 SGHRS, CDR2 YFSETQ. The CDR3 has 15 residues. The V segment lost 9 bases and the J segment 2 bases; nucleotides outside the gene matches: 11. The CDR3 loop is CATSQRGLNTDTQYF. The CDR3 nucleotides are TGCGCCACCTCTCAGCGGGGGCTTAACACAGATACGCAGTATTTT.

The rearrangement uses TRBV5-1 and TRBJ1-1, with D possibly matching TRBD1 (5 bases). Germline V lookup: CDR1 SGHRS, CDR2 YFSETQ. V was trimmed by 7 bases and J by 4 bases, leaving 14 bases between them. The CDR3 has 13 residues. DNA for the CDR3: TGCGCCAGCTGGGGCACTATGGCCACTGAAGCTTTCTTT. Translating it yields CASWGTMATEAFF.

The rearrangement joins TRBV3-1 (or the pseudogene TRBV3-2) to TRBJ1-1; D perhaps matches TRBD1 (5 bases). V dropped 0 bases and J dropped 6 bases, with 32 bases sitting between them. This CDR3 has 21 amino acids. Germline V CDR1 and CDR2: LGHDT, YNNKEL (reference sequence). CDR3 amino acids: CASSQDQGVWGLGSVRSEAFF. CDR3 DNA: TGTGCCAGCAGCCAAGATCAAGGTGTTTGGGGACTGGGCTCTGTACGTTCTGAAGCTTTCTTT.

The genes are TRBV9 and TRBJ1-2; D is unclear. Germline V gene data show CDR1 as SGDLS and CDR2 as YYNGEE. The CDR3 sequence is 16 residues long. The V and J ends lost 0 bases and 0 bases respectively, with 12 bases between them. DNA of the CDR3: TGTGCCAGCAGCGTAGGGGAGGAATCCTCTAACTATGGCTACACCTTC. As protein: CASSVGEESSNYGYTF.

The rearrangement joins TRBV10-3 to TRBJ1-5, with TRBD1 identical over 7 bases. Germline CDR1 reads ENHRY; CDR2 reads SYGVKD. V shed 3 bases and J 6 bases; nucleotides not matched to a gene: 8. The CDR3 consists of 15 residues. CDR3 amino acids: CAISESGGGTQPQHF. CDR3 bases: TGTGCCATCAGTGAAAGTGGAGGGGGCACTCAGCCCCAGCATTTT.

With regard to this clone: The same CDR3 is also encoded by other DNA sequences in this sample. This chain links TRBV6-5 with TRBJ1-2; the match to TRBD1 covers 9 bases. With V trimmed by 0 bases and J by 2 bases, 1 base remained unmatched. The germline CDR1 and CDR2 sequences are MNHEY and SVGAGI. CDR3 size: 15 residues. CDR3 in amino acids: CASSYSGQGNYGYTF. The CDR3 DNA reads as TGTGCCAGCAGTTACTCCGGACAGGGGAACTATGGCTACACCTTC.